This entry concerns a single TCR beta chain. Its specificity is unknown. This specimen belongs to a study of beta chain features in type 1 diabetes. Overall study: Cell yields, gender and age were comparable in patients and healthy donors.

The CDR3 length is 13 residues. V lost 0 bases to trimming and J lost 7 bases, with 8 bases between them. Germline V gene data show CDR1 as SGHDN and CDR2 as FVKESK. Study-level results: People with Type 1 diabetes carried modestly yet significantly shorter TCRB CDR3s in all four CD4+ subsets. A pattern of fewer insertions and more deletions at VDJ junctions was seen in type 1 diabetes patients. There was no resolution here of whether HLA type influences TCRB rearrangement.

As every portion of the isolated RNA was reverse transcribed, the sequencing read expressed TCRB transcripts. TCRdb keeps only in-frame clones here, not all; method: immunoSEQ multiplex PCR. The data show 450,000 to 600,000 clones, with 25% to 35% seen just once and 0.065% held by the top ten. The sample was naive CD4+ T cells from blood. The clonotype was recovered from a man younger than 35 in good health. The rearrangement joins TRBV14 to TRBJ2-3; unclear D gene. The chain's CDR3 is CASSQDGGYTQYF. The CDR3 DNA follows: TGTGCCAGCAGCCAAGATGGCGGATATACGCAGTATTTT.